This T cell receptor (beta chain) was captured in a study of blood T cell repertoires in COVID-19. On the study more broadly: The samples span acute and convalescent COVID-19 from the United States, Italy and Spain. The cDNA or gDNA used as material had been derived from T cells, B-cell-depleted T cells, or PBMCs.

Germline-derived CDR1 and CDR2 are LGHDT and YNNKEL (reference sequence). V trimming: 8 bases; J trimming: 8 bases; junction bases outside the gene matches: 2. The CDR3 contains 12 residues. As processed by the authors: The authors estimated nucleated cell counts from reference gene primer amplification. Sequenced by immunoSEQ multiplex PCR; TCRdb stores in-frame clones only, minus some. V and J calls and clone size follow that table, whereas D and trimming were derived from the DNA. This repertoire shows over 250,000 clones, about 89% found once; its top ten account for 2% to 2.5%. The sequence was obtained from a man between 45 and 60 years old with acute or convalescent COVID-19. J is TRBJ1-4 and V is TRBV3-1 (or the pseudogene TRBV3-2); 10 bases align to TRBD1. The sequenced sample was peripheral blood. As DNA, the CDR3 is TGTGCCAGCCGGGACAGGGGCGAAAAACTGTTTTTT. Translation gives CASRDRGEKLFF.